These T cell receptor beta chains were read from a single sample in a study of shared clonotypes between healthy human individuals. Assay: immunoSEQ multiplex PCR; the TCRdb copy retains only in-frame clones and omits some. The sample includes some 510,000 clones, 75% to 85% of them seen just once. The specimen sequenced was PBMCs. Receptors originate from a woman in her forties in good health. Some clones in this sample may be carry-over from other donors' samples. Each CDR3 is given with its conserved first and last residue. Each record gives: J gene, D gene, clone size, V gene, CDR3 DNA, CDR3 protein. D genes are given only for firm matches. Expanded clones get a size class; other rows say once, few or many, or leave the size out.

TRBJ1-4	-	-	TRBV9	TGTGCCAGCAGCGTAGCTACGTGGGGTTTTGCAACTAATGAAAAACTGTTTTTT	CASSVATWGFATNEKLFF
TRBJ2-7	TRBD1	-	TRBV9	TGTGCCAGCAGCGTAGGACAGGGGATATACGAGCAGTACTTC	CASSVGQGIYEQYF
TRBJ2-7	TRBD2	few	TRBV5-6	TGTGCCAGCAGCGAGGGACTAGCGGGATGGCCGCCCGAGCAGTACTTC	CASSEGLAGWPPEQYF
TRBJ2-2	-	-	TRBV12-5	TGTGCTAGTGGTTTGGGGCAGAACACCGGGGAGCTGTTTTTT	CASGLGQNTGELFF
TRBJ1-3	-	-	TRBV30	TGTGCCTGGAGTTTAGGTCAGGACTCTGGAAACACCATATATTTT	CAWSLGQDSGNTIYF
TRBJ1-5	-	once	TRBV2	TGTGCCAGCACTGAGACAGAAATCCCGCCCCAGCATTTT	CASTETEIPPQHF
TRBJ2-1	TRBD1	-	TRBV7-3	TGTGCCAGCAGCATGCGGACAGGGGGTTTAATTAATGAGCAGTTCTTC	CASSMRTGGLINEQFF
TRBJ2-2	-	-	TRBV28	TGTGCCAGCATGCGGGACGCGAACACCGGGGAGCTGTTTTTT	CASMRDANTGELFF
TRBJ2-5	TRBD2	-	TRBV28	TGTGCCAGCAGTTTTAGCGGGGGGGGTGAGACCCAGTACTTC	CASSFSGGGETQYF
TRBJ2-1	TRBD1	-	TRBV9	TGTGCCAGCAGCGTAACAGGGGGCTGGTACAATGAGCAGTTCTTC	CASSVTGGWYNEQFF
TRBJ2-3	-	-	TRBV18	TGTGCCAGCTCACGAATAGCTCCAGATACGCAGTATTTT	CASSRIAPDTQYF
TRBJ2-5	TRBD2	-	TRBV7-8	TGTGCCAGCAGCATTCTAGCGGGCCAAGAGACCCAGTACTTC	CASSILAGQETQYF
TRBJ2-3	-	-	TRBV5-4	TGTGCCAGCAGCTTGGTCAGCGGGCAGGGTACGCAGTATTTT	CASSLVSGQGTQYF
TRBJ2-1	-	many	TRBV5-8	TGTGCCAGCAACAACAATGAGCAGTTCTTC	CASNNNEQFF
TRBJ1-4	TRBD1	-	TRBV2	TGTGCCAGCGGGACAGGATTCCCTAATGAAAAACTGTTTTTT	CASGTGFPNEKLFF
TRBJ1-2	-	-	TRBV18	TGTGCCAGCTCACCAGACGGCTATATCTATGGCTACACCTTC	CASSPDGYIYGYTF
TRBJ2-1	-	-	TRBV18	TGTGCCAGCTCCCAGACAGGTGGGAATGAGCAGTTCTTC	CASSQTGGNEQFF
TRBJ1-2	TRBD1	few	TRBV19	TGTGCCAGTAGTAGGGACAGATCTAACTATGGCTACACCTTC	CASSRDRSNYGYTF
TRBJ2-7	TRBD2	few	TRBV10-1	TGCGCCAGCAGTCGAGTAGCGGGAGAGGTGGAGCAGTACTTC	CASSRVAGEVEQYF
TRBJ1-1	-	-	TRBV27	TGTGCCAGCAGTTTATCCCCCGGGCTAACCCCTGAAGCTTTCTTT	CASSLSPGLTPEAFF
TRBJ2-7	-	-	TRBV4-1	TGCGCCAGCAGCCAAGGTTTTAAGAGTGACGAGCAGTACTTC	CASSQGFKSDEQYF
TRBJ2-7	TRBD2	-	TRBV28	TGTGCCAGCAGCCCCCCTAGCGGGAGTGGAAGCGAGCAGTACTTC	CASSPPSGSGSEQYF
TRBJ1-1	-	-	TRBV19	TGTGCCAGTACCCTAAGAAGGAACACTGAAGCTTTCTTT	CASTLRRNTEAFF
TRBJ2-1	-	-	TRBV6-6	TGTGCCAGCAAAGACTACGGAACAATAAATGAGCAGTTCTTC	CASKDYGTINEQFF
TRBJ1-1	-	-	TRBV7-9	TGTGCCAGCAGCCCCAGTGGGAGTTGGGGTAACACTGAAGCTTTCTTT	CASSPSGSWGNTEAFF
TRBJ2-4	-	-	TRBV18	TGTGCCAGCTCACCACCGGCGGGAGCCAAAAACATTCAGTACTTC	CASSPPAGAKNIQYF
TRBJ2-7	-	-	TRBV10-1	TGCGCCAGCAGTGAGGGCAGATACTACGAGCAGTACTTC	CASSEGRYYEQYF
TRBJ2-2	-	-	TRBV7-2	TGTGCCAGCAGCTTACACGTAGGGGAGCTGTTTTTT	CASSLHVGELFF
TRBJ2-7	-	-	TRBV28	TGTGCCAGCAGTAGGGCAGGAGCCTACGAGCAGTACTTC	CASSRAGAYEQYF
TRBJ2-3	-	-	TRBV5-3	TGTGCCAGAAGCTTTAGTGGACAGCGAACAAATACGCAGTATTTT	CARSFSGQRTNTQYF
TRBJ1-1	-	-	TRBV27	TGTGCCAGCAGTTTATCCCCCCCCGGGGACACTGAAGCTTTCTTT	CASSLSPPGDTEAFF
TRBJ1-1	-	-	TRBV7-9	TGTGCCAGCACCCAACCCCAAATTGAAGAAGCTTTCTTT	CASTQPQIEEAFF
TRBJ2-5	-	-	TRBV6-5	TGTGCCAGCAACCCATTTGGGGAGACCCAGTACTTC	CASNPFGETQYF
TRBJ1-4	-	-	TRBV28	TGTGCCAGCAGTCAGGACCGGCGACGGAAGGAAAAACTGTTTTTT	CASSQDRRRKEKLFF
TRBJ2-5	TRBD1	-	TRBV28	TGTGCCAGCAGCCTAGTCAGGGGGCAGTACTTC	CASSLVRGQYF
TRBJ2-2	-	-	TRBV2	TGTGCCAGCAGTCCAAGGTTGTCTAGCGCGGATTCCGGGGAGCTGTTTTTT	CASSPRLSSADSGELFF
TRBJ1-2	TRBD1	-	TRBV4-3	TGCGCCAGCAGCCAAGATCCCCAGGGGGCGGACCTCTATGGCTACACCTTC	CASSQDPQGADLYGYTF
TRBJ2-1	-	once	TRBV7-3	TGTGCCAGCAGTCTCCGGGACACGATATTACGTGAGCAGTTCTTC	CASSLRDTILREQFF
TRBJ1-5	-	-	TRBV2	TGTGCCAGCCGAGCTGGCACGAGTGGCAATCAGCCCCAGCATTTT	CASRAGTSGNQPQHF
TRBJ2-1	TRBD2	-	TRBV5-4	TGTGCCAGCAGCTTGGGGACTAGCGGCTACAATGAGCAGTTCTTC	CASSLGTSGYNEQFF
TRBJ2-7	TRBD2	-	TRBV6-1	TGTGCCAGCAGTGACAGCGGGAGGGCCCTCTACGAGCAGTACTTC	CASSDSGRALYEQYF
TRBJ2-7	-	-	TRBV5-4	TGTGCCAGCAGTCCTGGGGGGCTCACAGGGCACGAGCAGTACTTC	CASSPGGLTGHEQYF
TRBJ2-5	-	-	TRBV29-1	TGCAGCGTTGTTGGGGGGAGAGCGGAGACCCAGTACTTC	CSVVGGRAETQYF
TRBJ2-3	-	-	TRBV7-7	TGTGCCAGCAGCTTAAACCGGGCAGATACGCAGTATTTT	CASSLNRADTQYF
TRBJ1-3	-	-	TRBV28	TGTGCCAGCAGTTCCTACATAGGGTCAGGAAACACCATATATTTT	CASSSYIGSGNTIYF
TRBJ1-1	-	few	TRBV18	TGTGCCAGCTCACAGGCAGGGCTGGACACTGAAGCTTTCTTT	CASSQAGLDTEAFF
TRBJ2-5	-	few	TRBV5-1	TGCGCCAGCAGCTTGGGGGGATCCCGTAGTGCAGAGACCCAGTACTTC	CASSLGGSRSAETQYF
TRBJ2-1	-	-	TRBV7-8	TGTGCCAGCAGCCCAACGGACCTCTACAATGAGCAGTTCTTC	CASSPTDLYNEQFF
TRBJ1-2	-	few	TRBV10-3	TGTGCCATCAGTGAGTCTAACAGGGAAGCCGGCACCTTC	CAISESNREAGTF
TRBJ2-3	TRBD2	-	TRBV19	TGTGCCAGCAGGGGCGGGAGGCTCACAGATACGCAGTATTTT	CASRGGRLTDTQYF
TRBJ1-5	-	many	TRBV18	TGTGCCAGCTCACCCGGGCAGCTCATTAATCAGCCCCAGCATTTT	CASSPGQLINQPQHF